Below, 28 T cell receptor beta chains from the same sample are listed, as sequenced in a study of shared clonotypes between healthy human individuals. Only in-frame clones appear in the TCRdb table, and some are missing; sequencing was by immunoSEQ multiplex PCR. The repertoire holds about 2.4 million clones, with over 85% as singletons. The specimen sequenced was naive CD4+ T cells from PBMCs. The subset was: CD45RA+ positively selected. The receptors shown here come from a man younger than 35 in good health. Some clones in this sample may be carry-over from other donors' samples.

The CDR3 loop reads CASSQVPTGPGANVLTF. The CDR3 nucleotides are TGTGCCAGCAGCCAAGTACCAACAGGGCCTGGGGCCAACGTCCTGACTTTC. The chain carries TRBV4-2 and TRBJ2-6; D possibly corresponds to TRBD1 (6 bases). In germline, CDR1 is LGHNA, CDR2 YNFKEQ. V lost 1 base and J lost 2, with 12 bases in between. CDR3 length equals 17 residues.

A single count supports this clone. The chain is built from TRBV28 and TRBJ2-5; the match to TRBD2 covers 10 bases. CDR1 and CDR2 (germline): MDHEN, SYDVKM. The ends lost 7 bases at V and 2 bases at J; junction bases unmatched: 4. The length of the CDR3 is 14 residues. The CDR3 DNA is TGTGCCAGCACTAGCGGGGGCCGACAAGAGACCCAGTACTTC. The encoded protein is CASTSGGRQETQYF.

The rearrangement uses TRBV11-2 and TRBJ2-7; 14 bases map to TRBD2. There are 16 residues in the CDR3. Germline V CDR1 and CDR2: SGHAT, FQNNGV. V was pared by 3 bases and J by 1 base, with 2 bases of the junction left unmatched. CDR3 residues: CASSFGTSGSSYEQYF. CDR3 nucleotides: TGTGCCAGCAGCTTCGGGACTAGCGGGAGTTCCTACGAGCAGTACTTC.

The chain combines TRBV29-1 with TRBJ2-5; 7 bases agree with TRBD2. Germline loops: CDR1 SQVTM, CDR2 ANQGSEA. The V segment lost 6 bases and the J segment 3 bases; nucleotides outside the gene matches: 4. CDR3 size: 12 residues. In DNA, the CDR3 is TGCAGCGTACAGCTAGCGGAAGAGACCCAGTACTTC. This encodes CSVQLAEETQYF.

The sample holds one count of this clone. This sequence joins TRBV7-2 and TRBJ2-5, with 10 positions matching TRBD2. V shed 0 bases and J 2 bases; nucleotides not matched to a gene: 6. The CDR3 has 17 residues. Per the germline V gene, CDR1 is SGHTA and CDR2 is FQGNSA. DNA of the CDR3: TGTGCCAGCAGCTTAGCCGGTTTACTAGCGGGACAAGAGACCCAGTACTTC. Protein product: CASSLAGLLAGQETQYF.

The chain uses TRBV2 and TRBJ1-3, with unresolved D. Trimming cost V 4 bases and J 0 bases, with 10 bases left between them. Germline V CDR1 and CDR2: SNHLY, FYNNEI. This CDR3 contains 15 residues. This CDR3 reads CASSGQVYSGNTIYF. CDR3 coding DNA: TGTGCCAGCAGTGGCCAGGTTTACTCTGGAAACACCATATATTTT.

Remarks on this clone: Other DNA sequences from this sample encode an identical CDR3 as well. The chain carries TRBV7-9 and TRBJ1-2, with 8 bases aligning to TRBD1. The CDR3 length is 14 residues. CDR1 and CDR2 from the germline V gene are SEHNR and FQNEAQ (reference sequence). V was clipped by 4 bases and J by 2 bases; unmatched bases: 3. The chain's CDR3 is CASSSGQGNYGYTF. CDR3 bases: TGTGCCAGCAGCTCCGGACAGGGAAACTATGGCTACACCTTC.

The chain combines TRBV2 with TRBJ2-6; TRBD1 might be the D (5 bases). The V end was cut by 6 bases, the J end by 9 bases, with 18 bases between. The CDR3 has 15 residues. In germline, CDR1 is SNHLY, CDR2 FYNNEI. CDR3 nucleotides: TGTGCCAGCAGCCGCGCGACCTTCAGGGTCAACGTCCTGACTTTC. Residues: CASSRATFRVNVLTF.

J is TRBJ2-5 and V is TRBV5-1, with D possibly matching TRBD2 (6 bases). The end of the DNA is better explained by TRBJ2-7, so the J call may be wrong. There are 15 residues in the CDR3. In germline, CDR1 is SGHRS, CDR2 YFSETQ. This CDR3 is CASSSSGRRDYEQYF. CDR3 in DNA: TGCGCCAGCAGTTCCAGCGGGCGACGGGACTACGAGCAGTACTTC.

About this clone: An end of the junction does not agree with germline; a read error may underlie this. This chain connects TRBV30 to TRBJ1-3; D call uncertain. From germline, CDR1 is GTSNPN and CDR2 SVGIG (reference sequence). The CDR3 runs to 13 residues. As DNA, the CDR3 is TGTGCCTGGAGTCCGACCTCTGCAAACACCATATATTTT. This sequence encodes CAWSPTSANTIYF.

The CDR3 bases are TGTGCCAGCAGCGTAGCGGTGGGTGAGCAGTTCTTC. The encoded protein is CASSVAVGEQFF. The rearrangement uses TRBV9 and TRBJ2-1; D call uncertain. V dropped 0 bases and J dropped 9 bases, with 7 bases sitting between them. The CDR3 consists of 12 residues. Germline CDR1 SGDLS, CDR2 YYNGEE.

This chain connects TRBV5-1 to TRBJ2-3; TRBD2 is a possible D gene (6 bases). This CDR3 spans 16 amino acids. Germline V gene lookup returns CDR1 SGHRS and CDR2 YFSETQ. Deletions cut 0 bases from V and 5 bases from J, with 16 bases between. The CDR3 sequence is CASSLAGGMARDTQYF. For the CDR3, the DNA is TGCGCCAGCAGCTTGGCTGGCGGGATGGCACGAGATACGCAGTATTTT.

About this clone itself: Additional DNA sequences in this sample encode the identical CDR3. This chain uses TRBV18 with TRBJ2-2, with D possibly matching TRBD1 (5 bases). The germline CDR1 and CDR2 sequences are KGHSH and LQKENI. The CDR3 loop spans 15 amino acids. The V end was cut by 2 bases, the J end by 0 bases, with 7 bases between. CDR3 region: CASSPKGPNTGELFF. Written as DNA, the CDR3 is TGTGCCAGCTCACCAAAGGGGCCGAACACCGGGGAGCTGTTTTTT. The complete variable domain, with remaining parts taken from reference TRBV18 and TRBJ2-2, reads NAGVMQNPRHLVRRRGQEARLRCSPMKGHSHVYWYRQLPEEGLKFMVYLQKENIIDESGMPKERFSAEFPKEGPSILRIQQVVRGDSAAYFCASSPKGPNTGELFFGEGSRLTVL.

CDR3 sequence reads: CASAGSSSGYTF. CDR3 nucleotides: TGTGCCAGCGCCGGGAGTTCCTCTGGCTACACCTTC. The chain recombines TRBV7-2 with TRBJ1-2; D is ambiguous. The CDR3 totals 12 residues. CDR1 SGHTA and CDR2 FQGNSA come from the germline V gene. V lost 8 bases, J lost 7 bases, and 14 bases lay in between.

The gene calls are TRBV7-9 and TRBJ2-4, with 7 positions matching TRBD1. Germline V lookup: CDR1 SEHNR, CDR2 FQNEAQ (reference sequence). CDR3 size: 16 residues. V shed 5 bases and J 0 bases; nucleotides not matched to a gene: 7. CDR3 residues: CASSPDRTGAKNIQYF. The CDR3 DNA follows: TGTGCCAGCAGCCCTGACAGGACAGGAGCCAAAAACATTCAGTACTTC. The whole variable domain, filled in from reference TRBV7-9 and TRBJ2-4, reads DTGVSQNPRHKITKRGQNVTFRCDPISEHNRLYWYRQTLGQGPEFLTYFQNEAQLEKSRLLSDRFSAERPKGSFSTLEIQRTEQGDSAMYLCASSPDRTGAKNIQYFGAGTRLSVL.

CDR3 nucleotides: TGCGCCAGCAGCTTGTCAACGGGGCGCACCGGGGAGCTGTTTTTT. Translating gives CASSLSTGRTGELFF. J is TRBJ2-2 and V is TRBV5-1, with D perhaps TRBD1 or TRBD2 (5 bases each). In germline, CDR1 is SGHRS, CDR2 YFSETQ. This CDR3 has 15 residues. V lost 1 base, J lost 4 bases, and 11 bases lay in between.

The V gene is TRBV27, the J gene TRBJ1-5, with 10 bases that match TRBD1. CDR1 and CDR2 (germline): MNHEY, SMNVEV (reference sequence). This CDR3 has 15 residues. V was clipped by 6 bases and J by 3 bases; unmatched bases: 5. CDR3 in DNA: TGTGCCAGCAGCTCCGGGACAGGGGTCAATCAGCCCCAGCATTTT. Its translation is CASSSGTGVNQPQHF.

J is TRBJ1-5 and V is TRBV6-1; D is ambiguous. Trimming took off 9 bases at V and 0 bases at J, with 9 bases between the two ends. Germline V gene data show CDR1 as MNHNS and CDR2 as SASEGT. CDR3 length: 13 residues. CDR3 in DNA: TGTGCCAGTCAGCCGAATAGCAATCAGCCCCAGCATTTT. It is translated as CASQPNSNQPQHF.

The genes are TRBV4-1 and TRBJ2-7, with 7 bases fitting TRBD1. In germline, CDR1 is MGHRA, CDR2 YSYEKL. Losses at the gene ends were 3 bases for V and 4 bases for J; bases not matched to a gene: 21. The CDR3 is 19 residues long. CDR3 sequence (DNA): TGCGCCAGCAGCCAGAGGGGTAGGGACAGTTCGGGGCCTTTGTACGAGCAGTACTTC. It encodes CASSQRGRDSSGPLYEQYF.

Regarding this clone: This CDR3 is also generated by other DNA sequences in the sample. The CDR3 bases are TGTGCCAGCAGTTTGAGGGGTTTAGGCAATCAGCCCCAGCATTTT. This codes for CASSLRGLGNQPQHF. This chain uses TRBV28 with TRBJ1-5, with D maybe TRBD1 (5 bases). The CDR3 extends over 15 amino acids. V was pared by 3 bases and J by 2 bases, with 11 bases between. Per germline, CDR1 MDHEN and CDR2 SYDVKM.

The CDR3 protein is CASTLGDGDRLVLTF. CDR3 nucleotide sequence: TGTGCCAGCACCCTAGGGGATGGGGACAGGCTGGTCCTGACTTTC. The chain recombines TRBV21-1 with TRBJ2-6; the listed D gene, TRBD1, was not tested against the DNA. TRBV21-1 is annotated as a pseudogene. The CDR3 runs 15 residues.

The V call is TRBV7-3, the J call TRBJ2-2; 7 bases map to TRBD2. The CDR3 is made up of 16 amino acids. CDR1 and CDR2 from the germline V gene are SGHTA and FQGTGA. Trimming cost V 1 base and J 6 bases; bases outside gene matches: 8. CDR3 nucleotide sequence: TGTGCCAGCAGCTTAAATGGGGCGGGGGTGCCCGGGGAGCTGTTTTTT. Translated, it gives CASSLNGAGVPGELFF.

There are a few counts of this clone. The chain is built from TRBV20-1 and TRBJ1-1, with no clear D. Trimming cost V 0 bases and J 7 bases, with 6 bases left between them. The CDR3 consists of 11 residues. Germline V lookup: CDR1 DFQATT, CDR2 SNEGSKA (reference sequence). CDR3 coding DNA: TGCAGTGCTAGAGAGGCCCTTGAAGCTTTCTTT. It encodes CSAREALEAFF.

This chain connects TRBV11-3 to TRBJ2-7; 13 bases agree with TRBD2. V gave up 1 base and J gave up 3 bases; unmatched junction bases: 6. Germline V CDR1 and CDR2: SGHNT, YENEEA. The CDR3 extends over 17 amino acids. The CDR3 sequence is CASSLGAGTSGDYEQYF. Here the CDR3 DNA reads TGTGCCAGCAGCTTAGGCGCCGGGACTAGCGGGGACTACGAGCAGTACTTC.

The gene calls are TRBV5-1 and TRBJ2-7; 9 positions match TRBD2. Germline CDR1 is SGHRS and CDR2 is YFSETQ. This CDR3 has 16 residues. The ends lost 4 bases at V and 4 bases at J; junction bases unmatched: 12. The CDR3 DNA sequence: TGCGCCAGCAGCCCGGAGGTAGCGGGAGATTGGTACGAGCAGTACTTC. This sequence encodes CASSPEVAGDWYEQYF. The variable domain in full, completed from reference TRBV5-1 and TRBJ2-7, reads KAGVTQTPRYLIKTRGQQVTLSCSPISGHRSVSWYQQTPGQGLQFLFEYFSETQRNKGNFPGRFSGRQFSNSRSEMNVSTLELGDSALYLCASSPEVAGDWYEQYFGPGTRLTVT.

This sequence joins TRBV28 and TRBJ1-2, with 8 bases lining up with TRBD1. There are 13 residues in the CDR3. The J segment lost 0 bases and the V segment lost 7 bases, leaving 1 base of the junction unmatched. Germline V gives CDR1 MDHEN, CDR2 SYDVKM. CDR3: CASKTGANYGYTF. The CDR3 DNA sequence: TGTGCCAGCAAGACAGGGGCTAACTATGGCTACACCTTC.

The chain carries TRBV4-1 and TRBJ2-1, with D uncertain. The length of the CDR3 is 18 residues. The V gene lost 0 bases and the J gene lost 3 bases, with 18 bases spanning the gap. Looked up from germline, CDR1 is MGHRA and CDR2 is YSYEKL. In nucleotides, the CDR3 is TGCGCCAGCAGCCAAGATCATAGAAGGAACTCAATCTACAATGAGCAGTTCTTC. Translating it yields CASSQDHRRNSIYNEQFF.

CDR3 nucleotides: TGTGCCTGGAGTGTAAGCGCTAACTATGGCTACACCTTC. This translates into CAWSVSANYGYTF. This sequence joins TRBV30 and TRBJ1-2; D remains ambiguous. The length of the CDR3 is 13 residues. In germline, CDR1 is GTSNPN, CDR2 SVGIG (reference sequence). The V end lost 0 bases, the J end lost 0 bases, and 5 bases lay between the germline ends.